This TCR beta chain was documented in a study of T cells after yellow fever vaccination. CDR1 and CDR2 from the germline V gene are SGHRS and YFSETQ. This CDR3 comprises 14 residues. Study observations and caveats: Post-booster reappearance was seen for most primary-vaccination clones (just over 95% CD4, around 90% CD8).

A 5'RACE template-switching step, the method used to make TCR cDNA, added a universal primer site and UMIs. TCRdb reanalysed the 5' RACE reads using MiXCR and keeps one entry per CDR3 protein. In the table there are a few hundred thousand distinct CDR3 sequences, 5.5% to 8.5% of which are singletons. This clonotype was counted many times. The antigen remains undetermined. One end of the junction varies from germline; a read error may be responsible. This TCR was sampled from a man aged 30-40 years who received the YFV17D yellow fever vaccine. This sample comprised CD4+ T cells sorted from PBMCs, obtained on the day of the yellow fever booster vaccination. J is TRBJ1-4 and V is TRBV5-1; 11 nucleotides align to TRBD1. The CDR3 region has the DNA TGTGCCAGCAGCCTTGGGACAGGGGGGGAAAAACTGTTTTTT. Encoded protein: CASSLGTGGEKLFF.